This TCR beta chain was documented in a study of blood T cell repertoires in COVID-19. Turning to the study itself: Both acute and convalescent COVID-19 samples were obtained from the United States, Italy and Spain. Sources were T cells, B-cell-depleted T cells, or PBMCs; the material itself was cDNA or gDNA.

In the source study's methods: Reference gene primer amplification yielded estimated nucleated cell counts. Sequencing was performed with immunoSEQ multiplex PCR; in TCRdb, only in-frame clones are kept and a portion is missing. V and J calls plus clone size are reproduced from that table; the DNA served to infer D and trimming. Of around 260,000 clones listed, less than 90% are singletons. The V gene lost 5 bases and the J gene lost 0 bases, with 8 bases spanning the gap. Germline V gene data show CDR1 as MNHEY and CDR2 as SMNVEV (reference sequence). The CDR3 covers 15 residues. The gene calls are TRBV27 and TRBJ2-6; no firm D call. Sequencing input: peripheral blood. The sequence was obtained from a man between 60 and 75 years old who had recovered from COVID-19. The CDR3 nucleotides read TGTGCCAGCAGTCCTCAGATCTCTGGGGCCAACGTCCTGACTTTC. Translation: CASSPQISGANVLTF.